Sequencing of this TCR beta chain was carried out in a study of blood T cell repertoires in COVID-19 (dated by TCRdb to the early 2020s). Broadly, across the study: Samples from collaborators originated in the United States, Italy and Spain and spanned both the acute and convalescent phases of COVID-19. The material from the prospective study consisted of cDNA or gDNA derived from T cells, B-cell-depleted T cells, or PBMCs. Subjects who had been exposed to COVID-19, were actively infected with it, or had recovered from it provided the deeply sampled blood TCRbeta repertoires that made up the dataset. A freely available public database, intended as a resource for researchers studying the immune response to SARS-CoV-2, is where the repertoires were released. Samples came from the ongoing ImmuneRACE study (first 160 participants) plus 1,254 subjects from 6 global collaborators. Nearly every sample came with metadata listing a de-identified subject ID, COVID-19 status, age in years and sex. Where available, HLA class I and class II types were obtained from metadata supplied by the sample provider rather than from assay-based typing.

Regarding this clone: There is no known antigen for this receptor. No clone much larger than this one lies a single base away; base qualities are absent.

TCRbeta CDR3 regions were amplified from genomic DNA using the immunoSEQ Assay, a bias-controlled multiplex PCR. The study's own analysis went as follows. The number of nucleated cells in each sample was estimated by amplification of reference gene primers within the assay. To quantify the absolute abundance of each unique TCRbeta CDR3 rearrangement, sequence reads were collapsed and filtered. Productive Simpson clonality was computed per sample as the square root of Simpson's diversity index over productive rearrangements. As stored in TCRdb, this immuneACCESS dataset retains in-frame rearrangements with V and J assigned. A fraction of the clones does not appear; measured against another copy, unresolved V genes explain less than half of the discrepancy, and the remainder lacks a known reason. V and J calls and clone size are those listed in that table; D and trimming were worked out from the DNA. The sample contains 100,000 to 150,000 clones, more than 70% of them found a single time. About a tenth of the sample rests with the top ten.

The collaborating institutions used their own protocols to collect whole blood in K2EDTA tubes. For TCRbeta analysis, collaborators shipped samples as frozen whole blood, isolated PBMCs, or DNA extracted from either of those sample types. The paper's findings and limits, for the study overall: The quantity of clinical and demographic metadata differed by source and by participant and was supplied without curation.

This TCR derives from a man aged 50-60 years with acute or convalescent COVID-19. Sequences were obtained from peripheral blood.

The sequenced DNA is TGTGCCAGCAGAACAGGGGGGGGCAATGAGCAGTTCTTC. It translates as CASRTGGGNEQFF. The chain employs TRBV6-5 and TRBJ2-1, and perhaps TRBD1 as D gene, on 8 matching bases. The germline ends are 12 bases apart after V is trimmed by 6 bases and J by 6 bases. CDR1 and CDR2 were assigned from the germline V gene as MNHEY and SVGAGI. Counted from cysteine to phenylalanine, this CDR3 has 13 amino acids. The read is trimmed to its CDR3 DNA, 39 bases read in frame from base 1.